This T cell receptor beta chain was recorded in a study of blood T cells in healthy people across ages. Findings and limits, study-wide: Researchers deemed the diversity estimates from one million T cells underestimates.

Concerning this clonotype itself: The antigen is unknown.

Per germline, CDR1 MNHNY and CDR2 SVGAGI (reference sequence). This CDR3 has 16 residues. Through a sample-barcoded 5' primer and a J-beta primer mix, a second PCR was run for about 6 to 11 cycles. TCRdb ran MiXCR on the 5' RACE reads and lists one entry per CDR3 protein. The table lists around 750,000 distinct CDR3 sequences, about 55% of them singletons. The study drew donors from healthy Caucasian individuals in Russia aged roughly 6 to 100. Each individual donor underwent a draw of about 9.1 milliliters of peripheral blood. Total RNA, at least 5.5 micrograms per sample, came from PBMCs. The rearrangement uses TRBV6-6 and TRBJ2-5; the match to TRBD2 covers 8 bases. The J call may be faulty, since TRBJ2-7 better matches the DNA end. The receptor was isolated from an older man in good health. Sequencing input: blood. As DNA, the CDR3 is TGTGCCAGCAGTTACCGGGAGGGCGGCTCGAACCCCGAGCAGTACTTC. It translates to CASSYREGGSNPEQYF.